This TCR beta chain was retrieved from a study of blood T cell repertoires in COVID-19. For the study at large: From the United States, Italy and Spain came samples of acute and convalescent COVID-19. From T cells, B-cell-depleted T cells, or PBMCs came the material, which was cDNA or gDNA.

With V trimmed by 0 bases and J by 6 bases, 8 bases remained unmatched. The CDR3 has 17 residues. In the original processing: Reference gene primer amplification gave estimated nucleated cell counts. Generated by immunoSEQ multiplex PCR, the TCRdb table keeps only in-frame clones and is missing some. V, J and clone size are those of that table, while D and trimming were read from the DNA. Of 200,000 to 300,000 clones in the sample, 88% were seen once. This chain connects TRBV5-3 to TRBJ2-1; 11 bases match TRBD2. TRBV5-3 is annotated as an ORF whose role is uncertain. The receptor comes from a human donor in a cohort sampled during active COVID-19. Material: peripheral blood. CDR3 protein: CARSLVGPSGRTNEQFF. The CDR3 coding sequence is TGTGCCAGAAGCTTGGTTGGGCCTAGCGGGAGGACCAATGAGCAGTTCTTC.